This entry lists 18 T cell receptor beta chains sequenced from one sample in a study of control samples from healthy donors and cancer patients. The method was immunoSEQ multiplex PCR; TCRdb's version includes in-frame clones alone and lacks a portion of them. The top ten clones hold roughly 1.6% of a sample with tens of thousands of clones, about nine tenths of them seen once. The sequencing sample was made of PBMCs. These receptors were obtained from a man in his forties with colorectal cancer.

The chain carries TRBV12-5 and TRBJ2-1, with D perhaps matching TRBD2 (6 bases). Deletions cut 6 bases from V and 4 bases from J, with 16 bases between. This CDR3 contains 15 residues. CDR1 is LGHNT, CDR2 FRNRAP, per germline. The CDR3 reads CASGWGLRAYNEQFF. CDR3 nucleotide sequence: TGTGCTAGTGGATGGGGACTCCGAGCTTACAATGAGCAGTTCTTC.

This clone appeared a single time. CDR3 DNA sequence: TGTGCCAGCAGCTTTCTAGCGGAGGCGAGCTCCTACGAGCAGTACTTC. Amino acid sequence: CASSFLAEASSYEQYF. The chain links TRBV7-6 to TRBJ2-7; 7 bases match TRBD2. Trimming cost V 3 bases and J 0 bases; bases outside gene matches: 8. CDR1 and CDR2 (germline): SGHVS, FNYEAQ. The CDR3 runs 16 residues.

This chain connects TRBV10-1 to TRBJ2-2; 9 nucleotides match TRBD2. This CDR3 contains 14 residues. The V gene's germline CDR1 is WNHNN and CDR2 SYGVQD (reference sequence). V was clipped by 3 bases and J by 6 bases; unmatched bases: 2. The CDR3 DNA is TGCGCCAGCAGTGAACGGACTAGCGCCGGGGAGCTGTTTTTT. It translates to CASSERTSAGELFF.

Only one count was recorded for this clone. The rearrangement joins TRBV6-4 to TRBJ1-5, with D possibly matching TRBD1 (5 bases). Per the germline V gene, CDR1 is MRHNA and CDR2 is SNTAGT. Trimming pared 7 bases from V and 7 bases from J, leaving 20 bases between. The CDR3 sequence is 15 residues long. For the CDR3, the DNA is TGTGCCAGCACTGGACCCCAAAGGGGACCCCAGCCCCAGCATTTT. It encodes CASTGPQRGPQPQHF.

The genes are TRBV15 and TRBJ2-1; tentatively, D is TRBD1 or TRBD2 (5 bases each). V dropped 4 bases and J dropped 9 bases, with 19 bases sitting between them. Per germline, CDR1 LNHNV and CDR2 YYDKDF (reference sequence). The length of the CDR3 is 15 residues. The CDR3 DNA is TGTGCCACCAGCAAACCTCCCTTCTCAGGGACTGAGCAGTTCTTC. As protein: CATSKPPFSGTEQFF.

V usage is TRBV21-1 and J usage is TRBJ2-5; the table's D call, TRBD1, has no DNA check behind it. TRBV21-1 is an annotated pseudogene. The CDR3 has 15 residues. The CDR3 loop reads CASSKVRQGRKTQYF. The CDR3 DNA reads as TGTGCCAGCAGCAAAGTTCGACAGGGGCGGAAGACCCAGTACTTC.

The chain is built from TRBV5-4 and TRBJ2-7; D might be TRBD1 (7 bases). This CDR3 contains 13 residues. In germline, CDR1 is SGHNT, CDR2 YYREEE (reference sequence). The V gene lost 3 bases and the J gene lost 6 bases, with 13 bases spanning the gap. The CDR3 region has the DNA TGTGCCAGCAGCTGGGGGGACAGCCCCGAGCAGTACTTC. This sequence encodes CASSWGDSPEQYF. The full variable domain, completed using reference TRBV5-4 and TRBJ2-7, is ETGVTQSPTHLIKTRGQQVTLRCSSQSGHNTVSWYQQALGQGPQFIFQYYREEENGRGNFPPRFSGLQFPNYSSELNVNALELDDSALYLCASSWGDSPEQYFGPGTRLTVT.

The V gene is TRBV6-5, the J gene TRBJ1-1, with no clear D. This CDR3 has 13 residues. The germline CDR1 and CDR2 sequences are MNHEY and SVGAGI. The V end lost 7 bases, the J end lost 1 base, and 10 bases lay between the germline ends. CDR3 DNA sequence: TGTGCCAGCACACAGTGGGGGAACACTGAAGCTTTCTTT. The encoded protein is CASTQWGNTEAFF.

The V gene is TRBV12-3 or TRBV12-4, the J gene TRBJ2-1, with a weak D call TRBD2 (6 bases). V lost 3 bases and J lost 16, with 19 bases in between. This CDR3 region has 13 residues. CDR3 nucleotides: TGTGCCAGCAGTTTCGAGGGAGGACCCCCCCTATTCTTC. Protein product: CASSFEGGPPLFF.

The rearrangement uses TRBV15 and TRBJ1-4; no reliable D call. V was pared by 6 bases and J by 0 bases, with 8 bases between. This CDR3 region has 14 residues. Germline CDR1 reads LNHNV; CDR2 reads YYDKDF (reference sequence). The CDR3 DNA reads TGTGCCACCAGTAAACAAGCAACTAATGAAAAACTGTTTTTT. Translated: CATSKQATNEKLFF.

V and J are TRBV6-5 and TRBJ2-3, with unresolved D. The ends were cut back, 7 bases at V and 4 bases at J, with 15 bases in the middle. The CDR3 length is 14 residues. CDR1 and CDR2 (germline): MNHEY, SVGAGI. The DNA of the CDR3 is TGTGCCAGCACTGTCGTCAGGTCAGCAGATACGCAGTATTTT. This encodes CASTVVRSADTQYF.

The count of this clone is one. This chain links TRBV19 with TRBJ1-6; D is unclear. V was trimmed by 11 bases and J by 6 bases, leaving 14 bases between them. Germline lookup yields CDR1 LNHDA and CDR2 SQIVND (reference sequence). CDR3 length: 13 residues. CDR3 coding DNA: TGTGCCGCAGCCGTTCTTATTAATTCACCCCTCCACTTT. As protein: CAAAVLINSPLHF.

V usage is TRBV7-2 and J usage is TRBJ1-1; 8 positions agree with TRBD1. This CDR3 is built from 16 residues. V was clipped by 5 bases and J by 5 bases; unmatched bases: 13. CDR1 is SGHTA, CDR2 FQGNSA, per germline. The CDR3 coding sequence is TGTGCCAGCAGCCCGACGGGGGGCAGGGGGCATACTGAAGCTTTCTTT. Translation: CASSPTGGRGHTEAFF.

The chain couples TRBV7-6 to TRBJ1-3; D unclear. V lost 3 bases, J lost 8 bases, and 17 bases lay in between. There are 15 residues in the CDR3. CDR1 SGHVS and CDR2 FNYEAQ come from the germline V gene. The CDR3 nucleotides are TGTGCCAGCAGCTTTGGCCCAAACTCAGAGGACACCATATATTTT. Its translation: CASSFGPNSEDTIYF.

V usage is TRBV5-8 and J usage is TRBJ1-3, with D unclear. CDR1 and CDR2 from the germline V gene are SGHTS and YDEGEE. CDR3 size: 17 residues. V lost 1 base and J 0 bases, leaving 14 bases between the germline ends. This CDR3 is CASSLWDIRISGNTIYF. Written as DNA, the CDR3 is TGTGCCAGCAGCTTGTGGGATATCAGGATCTCTGGAAACACCATATATTTT.

CDR3 nucleotides: TGTGCCAGCAGTTTCACTAGCAATGAGCAGTTCTTC. Amino acids: CASSFTSNEQFF. The rearrangement uses TRBV2 and TRBJ2-1; possibly TRBD2 for D (5 bases). The germline V and J ends were trimmed by 5 bases and 6 bases, with 8 bases remaining between them. The CDR3 has 12 amino acids. Looked up from germline, CDR1 is SNHLY and CDR2 is FYNNEI. Full variable domain (outside the CDR3, taken from reference TRBV2 and TRBJ2-1): EPEVTQTPSHQVTQMGQEVILRCVPISNHLYFYWYRQILGQKVEFLVSFYNNEISEKSEIFDDQFSVERPDGSNFTLKIRSTKLEDSAMYFCASSFTSNEQFFGPGTRLTVL.

The rearrangement uses TRBV28 and TRBJ1-4; D is unresolved. CDR1 MDHEN and CDR2 SYDVKM come from the germline V gene. The CDR3 runs 15 residues. V was trimmed by 3 bases and J by 5 bases, leaving 13 bases between them. CDR3 protein: CASSLPGALNEKLFF. DNA of the CDR3: TGTGCCAGCAGTTTGCCAGGCGCGCTAAATGAAAAACTGTTTTTT.

This sequence joins TRBV24-1 and TRBJ2-1; D possibly corresponds to TRBD2 (5 bases). Germline V gene data show CDR1 as KGHDR and CDR2 as SFDVKD. Trimming shortened V by 0 bases and J by 9 bases, and 8 bases separated the two germline ends. The CDR3 sequence is 13 residues long. DNA of the CDR3: TGTGCCACCAGTGATTTGCTAGCTATTGAGCAGTTCTTC. Protein: CATSDLLAIEQFF.